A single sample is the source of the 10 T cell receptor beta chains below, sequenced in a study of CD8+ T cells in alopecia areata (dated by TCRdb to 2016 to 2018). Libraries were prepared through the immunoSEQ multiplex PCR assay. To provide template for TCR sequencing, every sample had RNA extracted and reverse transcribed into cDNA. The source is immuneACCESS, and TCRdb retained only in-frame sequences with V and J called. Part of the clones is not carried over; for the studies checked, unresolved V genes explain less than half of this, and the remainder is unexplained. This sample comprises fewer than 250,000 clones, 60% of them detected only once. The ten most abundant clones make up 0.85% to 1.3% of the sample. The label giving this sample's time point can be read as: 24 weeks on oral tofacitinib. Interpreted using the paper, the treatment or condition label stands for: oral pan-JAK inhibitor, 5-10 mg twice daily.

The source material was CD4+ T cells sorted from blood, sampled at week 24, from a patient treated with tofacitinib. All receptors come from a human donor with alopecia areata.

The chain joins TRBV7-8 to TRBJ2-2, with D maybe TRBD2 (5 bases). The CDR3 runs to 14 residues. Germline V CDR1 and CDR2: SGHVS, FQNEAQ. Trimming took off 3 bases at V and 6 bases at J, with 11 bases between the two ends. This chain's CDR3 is CASSFIDYPGELFF. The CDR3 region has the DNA TGTGCCAGCAGCTTCATCGACTACCCCGGGGAGCTGTTTTTT.

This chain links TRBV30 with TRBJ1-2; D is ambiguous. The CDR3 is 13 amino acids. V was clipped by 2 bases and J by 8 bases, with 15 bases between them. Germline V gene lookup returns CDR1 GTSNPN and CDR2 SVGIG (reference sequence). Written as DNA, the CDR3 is TGTGCCTGGAGTACATCCGAGGCAATGGGCTACACCTTC. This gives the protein CAWSTSEAMGYTF.

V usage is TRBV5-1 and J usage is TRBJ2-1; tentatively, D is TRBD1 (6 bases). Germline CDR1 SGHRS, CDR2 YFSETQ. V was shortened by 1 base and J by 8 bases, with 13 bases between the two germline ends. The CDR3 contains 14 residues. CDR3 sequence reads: CASSLFDRSHEQFF. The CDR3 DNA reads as TGCGCCAGCAGCTTGTTTGACAGGTCTCATGAGCAGTTCTTC. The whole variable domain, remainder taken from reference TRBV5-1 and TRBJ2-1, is KAGVTQTPRYLIKTRGQQVTLSCSPISGHRSVSWYQQTPGQGLQFLFEYFSETQRNKGNFPGRFSGRQFSNSRSEMNVSTLELGDSALYLCASSLFDRSHEQFFGPGTRLTVL.

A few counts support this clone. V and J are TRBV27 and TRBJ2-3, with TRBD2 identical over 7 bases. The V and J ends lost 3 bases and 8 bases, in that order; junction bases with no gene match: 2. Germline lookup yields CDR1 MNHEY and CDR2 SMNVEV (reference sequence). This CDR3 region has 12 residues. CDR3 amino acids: CASSFWGGTQYF. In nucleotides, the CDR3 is TGTGCCAGCAGTTTTTGGGGGGGTACGCAGTATTTT.

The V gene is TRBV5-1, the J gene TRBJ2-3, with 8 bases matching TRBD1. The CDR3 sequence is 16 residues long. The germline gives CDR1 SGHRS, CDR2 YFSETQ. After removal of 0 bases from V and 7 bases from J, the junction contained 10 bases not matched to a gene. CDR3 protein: CASSLAGDRRPYTQYF. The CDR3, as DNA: TGCGCCAGCAGCTTGGCTGGGGACAGGAGACCCTATACGCAGTATTTT.

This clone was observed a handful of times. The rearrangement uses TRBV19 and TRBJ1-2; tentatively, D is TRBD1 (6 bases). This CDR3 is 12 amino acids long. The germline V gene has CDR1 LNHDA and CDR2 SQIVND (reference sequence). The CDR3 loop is CGSRDTNYGYTF. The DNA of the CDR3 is TGTGGCTCCCGGGACACTAACTATGGCTACACCTTC.

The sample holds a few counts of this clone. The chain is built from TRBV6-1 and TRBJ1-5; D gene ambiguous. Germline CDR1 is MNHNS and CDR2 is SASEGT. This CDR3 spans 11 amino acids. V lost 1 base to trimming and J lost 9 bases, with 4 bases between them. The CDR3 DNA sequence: TGTGCCAGCAGTGAAGTTGGGCCCCAGCATTTT. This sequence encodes CASSEVGPQHF.

CDR3 in amino acids: CASSPTGGAWRDEQYF. The CDR3 DNA sequence: TGTGCCAGCAGCCCTACCGGGGGGGCATGGAGAGACGAGCAGTACTTC. V and J are TRBV9 and TRBJ2-7, with 8 bases aligning to TRBD2. J was trimmed by 5 bases and V by 4 bases; bases with no gene match: 14. The germline V gene has CDR1 SGDLS and CDR2 YYNGEE. The CDR3 runs to 16 residues.

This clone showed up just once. As DNA, the CDR3 is TGCAGCGTTAGGACAGGGACAAATCAGCCCCAGCATTTT. This encodes CSVRTGTNQPQHF. The chain is built from TRBV29-1 and TRBJ1-5; 8 bases line up with TRBD1. The V gene's germline CDR1 is SQVTM and CDR2 ANQGSEA. The V gene end was trimmed by 5 bases and the J gene end by 4 bases; junction bases not matched to a gene: 4. This CDR3 has 13 residues. The whole variable domain, remainder taken from reference TRBV29-1 and TRBJ1-5, is SAVISQKPSRDICQRGTSLTIQCQVDSQVTMMFWYRQQPGQSLTLIATANQGSEATYESGFVIDKFPISRPNLTFSTLTVSNMSPEDSSIYLCSVRTGTNQPQHFGDGTRLSIL.

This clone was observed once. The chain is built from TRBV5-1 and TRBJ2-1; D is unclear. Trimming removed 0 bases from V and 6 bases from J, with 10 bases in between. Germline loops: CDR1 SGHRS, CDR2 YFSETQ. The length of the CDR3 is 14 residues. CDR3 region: CASSLEPATNEQFF. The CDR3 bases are TGCGCCAGCAGCTTGGAACCAGCCACCAATGAGCAGTTCTTC.